This T cell receptor (beta chain) was sequenced in a study of T cell responses to AZD1222 COVID-19 vaccine. The table came from immunoSEQ multiplex PCR; TCRdb's copy has only in-frame clones and leaves some out. The profile covers about 110,000 clones, with around 91% appearing a single time and 7% to 9% taken by the ten largest. This clone appeared a single time. Its antigen is currently unknown. CDR1 LGHDT and CDR2 YNNKEL come from the germline V gene (reference sequence). V was pared by 4 bases and J by 2 bases, with 21 bases of the junction left unmatched. CDR3 size: 21 residues. The study, taken as a whole, reports: Donors were chiefly white British, with a greater number of females, and clonal diversity was perhaps underestimated. Baseline serostatus was positive in only six AZD1222 recipients. It was only after the peak T cell response that any repertoires were sampled.

The clonotype was recovered from an adult who received the AZD1222 COVID-19 vaccine. This material consisted of peripheral blood, taken 28 days after the second AZD1222 dose. This chain connects TRBV3-1 (or the pseudogene TRBV3-2) to TRBJ2-3, with 10 bases lining up with TRBD2. The CDR3 DNA reads as TGTGCCAGCAGCCTCCCCCTTAGTAGCGGGGGGCCCCCAACGTCCACAGATACGCAGTATTTT. Translating it yields CASSLPLSSGGPPTSTDTQYF.